One sample yielded the 30 T cell receptor beta chains listed below, sequenced in a study of blood T cell repertoires in COVID-19 (dated by TCRdb to 2018 to 2021). The library was obtained by the immunoSEQ multiplex PCR assay. What TCRdb holds here is the immuneACCESS table cut down to in-frame rearrangements. Part of the clones is not present; checked against another copy, under half of the missing clones reflect an unresolved V gene, and the others are unexplained. In this sample the table shows 55,000 to 75,000 clones, more than 70% of which occur a single time. The top ten hold 4.1% of the sample. Specimen: peripheral blood. Every receptor here comes from a man aged 50-60 years with acute or convalescent COVID-19.

This chain joins TRBV28 and TRBJ2-2, with 10 bases matching TRBD1. Germline trimming cut 8 bases from V and 4 bases from J; bases unmatched to any gene: 10. Germline-derived CDR1 and CDR2 are MDHEN and SYDVKM. This CDR3 is 16 amino acids long. The CDR3 region is CASRFTGTGATGELFF. The CDR3 nucleotides read TGTGCCAGCCGATTTACCGGGACAGGGGCCACCGGGGAGCTGTTTTTT.

The chain recombines TRBV6-5 with TRBJ2-5; 15 bases map to TRBD2. The CDR3 consists of 15 residues. V lost 10 bases and J lost 0; bases outside the gene matches: 3. Germline V gene lookup returns CDR1 MNHEY and CDR2 SVGAGI. In DNA, the CDR3 is TGTGCCACCGGACTAGCGGGGGGGTACCAAGAGACCCAGTACTTC. Protein sequence: CATGLAGGYQETQYF.

V and J are TRBV27 and TRBJ1-3; TRBD1 is a possible D gene (6 bases). V was shortened by 1 base and J by 7 bases, with 11 bases between the two germline ends. Germline V gene lookup returns CDR1 MNHEY and CDR2 SMNVEV (reference sequence). This CDR3 has 14 amino acids. In DNA form, the CDR3 reads TGTGCCAGCAGTTTATATCCAGGGGCTAACACCATATATTTT. It specifies CASSLYPGANTIYF.

CDR3 coding DNA: TGTGCCAGCAGCTTCCAAGGTCGGGGGAATGAGCAGTTCTTC. Translation gives CASSFQGRGNEQFF. The chain links TRBV11-2 to TRBJ2-1; the D gene is possibly TRBD2 (6 bases). Germline V gives CDR1 SGHAT, CDR2 FQNNGV. V was trimmed by 3 bases and J by 7 bases, leaving 13 bases between them. This CDR3 contains 14 residues.

This chain connects TRBV3-1 (or the pseudogene TRBV3-2) to TRBJ2-3; 13 bases are shared with TRBD2. V lost 4 bases, J lost 1 base, and 11 bases stayed unmatched. The CDR3 runs to 19 residues. The germline gives CDR1 LGHDT, CDR2 YNNKEL (reference sequence). DNA for the CDR3: TGTGCCAGCAGCCCATGGACTAGCGGGGGAAAACACGGCACAGATACGCAGTATTTT. Protein: CASSPWTSGGKHGTDTQYF.

The chain joins TRBV12-5 to TRBJ1-5; D call uncertain. This CDR3 has 16 residues. The ends were cut back, 5 bases at V and 2 bases at J, with 16 bases in the middle. Germline V CDR1 and CDR2: LGHNT, FRNRAP. The CDR3 loop reads CASGPPPGDGNQPQHF. The CDR3 DNA reads as TGTGCTAGTGGTCCGCCCCCGGGAGATGGCAATCAGCCCCAGCATTTT.

V gene TRBV4-1 combines with J gene TRBJ1-2; D may be TRBD1 (5 bases). Germline V gene lookup returns CDR1 MGHRA and CDR2 YSYEKL. The CDR3 contains 17 residues. V lost 2 bases and J lost 3, with 19 bases in between. CDR3 coding DNA: TGCGCCAGCAGCCAAATAAAACAGGAGATCGTCTACTATGGCTACACCTTC. As protein: CASSQIKQEIVYYGYTF.

The chain combines TRBV7-8 with TRBJ2-2; D might be TRBD2 (6 bases). This CDR3 contains 14 residues. Germline values: CDR1 SGHVS, CDR2 FQNEAQ. V shed 5 bases and J shed 7 bases, with 14 bases lying between them. The DNA of the CDR3 is TGTGCCAGCAGCCCCTTAGCGGTCCTCGGGGAGCTGTTTTTT. The encoded protein is CASSPLAVLGELFF.

The CDR3 nucleotides are TGTGCCACCGGGAGGGACCCATACAATGAGCAGTTCTTC. Translated, it gives CATGRDPYNEQFF. The rearrangement uses TRBV24-1 and TRBJ2-1; 7 bases align to TRBD2. The CDR3 totals 13 residues. The J segment lost 4 bases and the V segment lost 9 bases, leaving 5 bases of the junction unmatched. Looked up from germline, CDR1 is KGHDR and CDR2 is SFDVKD.

The chain joins TRBV14 to TRBJ1-3, with D tentatively TRBD1 (6 bases). Trimming pared 1 base from V and 4 bases from J, leaving 8 bases between. CDR3 length: 14 residues. Germline CDR1 and CDR2: SGHDN and FVKESK. CDR3 nucleotide sequence: TGTGCCAGCAGCCAAGGGGGACAAGGAAACACCATATATTTT. Its translation: CASSQGGQGNTIYF.

The rearrangement uses TRBV18 and TRBJ2-1; tentative D call: TRBD1 (6 bases). Trimming pared 6 bases from V and 4 bases from J, leaving 25 bases between. Germline assignment: CDR1 KGHSH and CDR2 LQKENI. This CDR3 has 18 residues. The CDR3 sequence: CASSSLGQTTTFYNEQFF. DNA for the CDR3: TGTGCCAGCTCCAGCCTCGGACAGACTACGACCTTTTACAATGAGCAGTTCTTC.

This rearrangement joins TRBV6-5 to TRBJ2-3; a possible D gene is TRBD2 (5 bases). Deletions cut 2 bases from V and 1 base from J, with 10 bases between. The CDR3 is made up of 15 amino acids. CDR1 and CDR2 from the germline V gene are MNHEY and SVGAGI. DNA for the CDR3: TGTGCCAGCAGTTACGCGGGTTGGGGCACAGATACGCAGTATTTT. This gives the protein CASSYAGWGTDTQYF.

V gene TRBV5-1 combines with J gene TRBJ1-2; 8 positions match TRBD1. CDR1 is SGHRS, CDR2 YFSETQ, per germline. The CDR3 is 13 residues long. The J segment lost 6 bases and the V segment lost 4 bases, leaving 5 bases of the junction unmatched. This CDR3 is CASSIQGADGYTF. The CDR3 DNA is TGCGCCAGCAGCATCCAGGGGGCCGATGGCTACACCTTC.

The chain couples TRBV4-1 to TRBJ1-1, with a weak D call TRBD1 (5 bases). This CDR3 comprises 16 residues. The V gene lost 0 bases and the J gene lost 0 bases, with 11 bases spanning the gap. Germline V gives CDR1 MGHRA, CDR2 YSYEKL. For the CDR3, the DNA is TGCGCCAGCAGCCAAGATACCGCCAGGGTGAACACTGAAGCTTTCTTT. Its protein product is CASSQDTARVNTEAFF.

J is TRBJ1-2 and V is TRBV5-4; unclear D gene. The V and J ends lost 1 base and 3 bases respectively, with 10 bases between them. CDR3 size: 14 residues. Germline values: CDR1 SGHNT, CDR2 YYREEE (reference sequence). The CDR3 sequence: CASSLRQADYGYTF. The CDR3 nucleotides read TGTGCCAGCAGCTTGCGGCAGGCTGACTATGGCTACACCTTC.

There are a few counts of this clone. The chain carries TRBV6-6 and TRBJ1-5; D might be TRBD1 (6 bases). The CDR3 is 16 residues long. Germline V lookup: CDR1 MNHNY, CDR2 SVGAGI (reference sequence). V lost 8 bases and J 4 bases, leaving 21 bases between the germline ends. CDR3 in amino acids: CASCQGEGVLNQPQHF. Here the CDR3 DNA reads TGTGCCAGCTGCCAGGGAGAGGGGGTACTAAATCAGCCCCAGCATTTT.

The genes are TRBV5-1 and TRBJ1-5, with D maybe TRBD1 (6 bases). V was clipped by 5 bases and J by 1 base, with 13 bases between them. Germline CDR1 and CDR2: SGHRS and YFSETQ. This CDR3 region has 15 residues. The CDR3 here is CASSITGQSNQPQHF. Here the CDR3 DNA reads TGCGCCAGCAGTATTACCGGACAGAGCAATCAGCCCCAGCATTTT. The whole variable domain, remainder taken from reference TRBV5-1 and TRBJ1-5, is KAGVTQTPRYLIKTRGQQVTLSCSPISGHRSVSWYQQTPGQGLQFLFEYFSETQRNKGNFPGRFSGRQFSNSRSEMNVSTLELGDSALYLCASSITGQSNQPQHFGDGTRLSIL.

This clone turned up a few times. The chain links TRBV4-1 to TRBJ1-4, with 7 bases lining up with TRBD1. The CDR3 totals 16 residues. The germline V gene has CDR1 MGHRA and CDR2 YSYEKL. The trim removed 4 bases at V and 3 bases at J, leaving 8 bases unmatched. The DNA for the CDR3 is TGCGCCAGCAGCCCGGGACAGCCTTTGGCTAATGAAAAACTGTTTTTT. Amino acids: CASSPGQPLANEKLFF.

The chain employs TRBV6-5 and TRBJ2-7; D is unresolved. CDR1 is MNHEY, CDR2 SVGAGI, per germline. V lost 6 bases and J lost 1, with 16 bases in between. This CDR3 contains 15 residues. Here the CDR3 DNA reads TGTGCCAGCAGCTCGCTTTCCTCAGGTTCCTACGAGCAGTACTTC. Protein product: CASSSLSSGSYEQYF.

This clone was counted a few times. The chain employs TRBV6-5 and TRBJ1-2, with D tentatively TRBD1 (5 bases). V was clipped by 6 bases and J by 4 bases, with 15 bases between them. The germline V gene encodes CDR1 MNHEY and CDR2 SVGAGI. CDR3 length: 14 residues. The CDR3 coding sequence is TGTGCCAGCAGCCTCCTGGACACCGCCTATGGCTACACCTTC. It specifies CASSLLDTAYGYTF.

The chain joins TRBV28 to TRBJ2-3, with D tentatively TRBD1 (6 bases). With 6 bases removed from V and 4 bases from J, the gap between germline ends came to 11 bases. Germline V gives CDR1 MDHEN, CDR2 SYDVKM. CDR3 size: 13 residues. CDR3 DNA: TGTGCCAGCAGACAACAGGGTTCAGATACGCAGTATTTT. This gives the protein CASRQQGSDTQYF. The complete variable domain, with remaining parts taken from reference TRBV28 and TRBJ2-3, reads DVKVTQSSRYLVKRTGEKVFLECVQDMDHENMFWYRQDPGLGLRLIYFSYDVKMKEKGDIPEGYSVSREKKERFSLILESASTNQTSMYLCASRQQGSDTQYFGPGTRLTVL.

CDR3 in amino acids: CASSIGLAGGRETQYF. The CDR3 bases are TGTGCCAGTAGTATCGGACTAGCGGGAGGGAGGGAGACCCAGTACTTC. This chain connects TRBV19 to TRBJ2-5; 15 nucleotides line up with TRBD2. In germline, CDR1 is LNHDA, CDR2 SQIVND (reference sequence). V trimming: 3 bases; J trimming: 5 bases; junction bases outside the gene matches: 4. The CDR3 is 16 amino acids.

The V gene is TRBV25-1, the J gene TRBJ1-5, with 9 bases fitting TRBD1. The CDR3 contains 15 residues. J was trimmed by 6 bases and V by 0 bases; bases with no gene match: 3. In germline, CDR1 is MGHDK, CDR2 SYGVNS. The CDR3 reads CASSEYETGGQPQHF. Written as DNA, the CDR3 is TGTGCCAGCAGTGAATACGAGACAGGGGGTCAGCCCCAGCATTTT.

The chain links TRBV12-3 or TRBV12-4 to TRBJ2-7; D not resolved. This CDR3 has 12 amino acids. Trimming removed 3 bases from V and 7 bases from J, with 10 bases in between. The CDR3 is CASSFLAWEQYF. CDR3 coding DNA: TGTGCCAGCAGTTTTTTGGCCTGGGAGCAGTACTTC.

The chain is built from TRBV3-1 (or the pseudogene TRBV3-2) and TRBJ2-1; 9 positions agree with TRBD1. Germline-derived CDR1 and CDR2 are LGHDT and YNNKEL (reference sequence). The V gene end was trimmed by 0 bases and the J gene end by 2 bases; junction bases not matched to a gene: 5. There are 17 residues in the CDR3. The CDR3 spells CASSQDYGTGTYNEQFF. The CDR3 DNA follows: TGTGCCAGCAGCCAAGATTACGGGACAGGGACCTACAATGAGCAGTTCTTC.

The V and J genes are TRBV2 and TRBJ1-1, with D possibly being TRBD1 (5 bases). V lost 4 bases, J lost 4 bases, and 13 bases lay in between. The CDR3 covers 14 residues. Germline lookup yields CDR1 SNHLY and CDR2 FYNNEI. The CDR3 region is CASSVSPGGTEAFF. CDR3 in DNA: TGTGCCAGCAGTGTTTCCCCGGGGGGCACTGAAGCTTTCTTT.

The chain uses TRBV6-5 and TRBJ2-7; 7 bases map to TRBD1. Looked up from germline, CDR1 is MNHEY and CDR2 is SVGAGI. The CDR3 length is 14 residues. The V gene end was trimmed by 4 bases and the J gene end by 0 bases; junction bases not matched to a gene: 3. CDR3 nucleotide sequence: TGTGCCAGCAGTTTGGGACAGCGCTCCTACGAGCAGTACTTC. Translating gives CASSLGQRSYEQYF.

This clone was observed once. The V call is TRBV2, the J call TRBJ1-6; D unresolved. The germline gives CDR1 SNHLY, CDR2 FYNNEI. V was clipped by 5 bases and J by 0 bases, with 11 bases between them. There are 16 residues in the CDR3. The DNA for the CDR3 is TGTGCCAGCAGTTCCAAAGGGAGCTCCTATAATTCACCCCTCCACTTT. Encoded protein: CASSSKGSSYNSPLHF.

This clone was seen only once. This rearrangement joins TRBV19 to TRBJ2-7; D possibly corresponds to TRBD2 (5 bases). The CDR3 sequence is 14 residues long. In germline, CDR1 is LNHDA, CDR2 SQIVND (reference sequence). V gave up 6 bases and J gave up 6 bases, with 18 bases separating them. The CDR3 DNA reads TGTGCCAGTAGGCTCCGGGGAACAGCGTCCGAGCAGTACTTC. It specifies CASRLRGTASEQYF.

CDR3 nucleotides: TGTGCCAGCAGCCCATCAGGGGGAGATACGCAGTATTTT. It codes for CASSPSGGDTQYF. The V and J genes are TRBV7-2 and TRBJ2-3; TRBD1 matches at 7 bases. Germline CDR1 reads SGHTA; CDR2 reads FQGNSA. The CDR3 sequence is 13 residues long. V lost 5 bases to trimming and J lost 5 bases; unmatched junction nucleotides: 4.